This TCR beta chain was identified in a study of T-cell memory formation after mild COVID-19. Notes on the study in general: Later expanders leaned CD4+, whereas day 15 to 85 contracting clones were balanced CD4/CD8.

The CDR3 length is 15 residues. Germline CDR1 reads MNHEY; CDR2 reads SVGAGI. Unmatched junction bases numbered 6, after V lost 0 bases and J lost 7 bases. Worth noting for this clonotype: Its antigen is not known.

cDNA libraries for TCR alpha and TCR beta, carrying sample barcodes and UMIs, came from 5'RACE with constant-segment primers. One entry per CDR3 protein, called by TCRdb with MiXCR from the 5' RACE reads. The sample includes about 500,000 distinct CDR3 sequences, about a fifth seen only once; the top ten take roughly an eighth. This rearrangement joins TRBV6-5 to TRBJ2-3, with 8 bases lining up with TRBD1. The receptor was derived from an adult woman who had mild COVID-19 (a few samples of this study predate the infection). Cell type and time point are not known. Material: PBMCs or a T cell subset sorted from them (not recorded which). DNA for the CDR3: TGTGCCAGCAGTTACTCTGGACAGGGCGGACATACGCAGTATTTT. Translated, it gives CASSYSGQGGHTQYF.